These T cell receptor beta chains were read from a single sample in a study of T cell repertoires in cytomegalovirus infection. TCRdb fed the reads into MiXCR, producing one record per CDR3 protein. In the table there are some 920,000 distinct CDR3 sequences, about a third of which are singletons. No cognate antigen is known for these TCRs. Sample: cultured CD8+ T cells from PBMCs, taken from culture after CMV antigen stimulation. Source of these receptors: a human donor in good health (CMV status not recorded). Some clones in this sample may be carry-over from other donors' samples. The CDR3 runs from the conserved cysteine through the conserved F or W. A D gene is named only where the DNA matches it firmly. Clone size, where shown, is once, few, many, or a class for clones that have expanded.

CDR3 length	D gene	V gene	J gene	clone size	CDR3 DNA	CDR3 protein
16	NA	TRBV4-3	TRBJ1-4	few	TGCGCCAGCAGCCAAAACCGGGCCAAGGGATGTGAAAAACTGTTTTTT	CASSQNRAKGCEKLFF
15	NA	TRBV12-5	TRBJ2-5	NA	TGTGCTAGTGGTCCCCGACTAGGATACGGGGAGACCCAGTACTTC	CASGPRLGYGETQYF
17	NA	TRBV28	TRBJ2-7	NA	TGTGCCAGCAGTTTATCCCCCCCGGGCCGGTTCCAGTACGAGCAGTACTTC	CASSLSPPGRFQYEQYF
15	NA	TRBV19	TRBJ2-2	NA	TGTGCCAGTAGTATCCCGACGGCGAGAACCGGGGAGCTGTTTTTT	CASSIPTARTGELFF
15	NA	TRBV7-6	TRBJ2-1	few	TGTGCCAGCAGCCTGACGGAGCCTCGGGGCAATGAGCAGTTCTTC	CASSLTEPRGNEQFF
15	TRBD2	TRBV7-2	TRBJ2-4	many	TGTGCCAGCAGCCCCATTGCGGGGGGCGGAAACATTCAGTACTTC	CASSPIAGGGNIQYF
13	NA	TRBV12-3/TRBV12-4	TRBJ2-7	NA	TGTGCCAGCAGCCCGGCGATGATCTACGAGCAGTACTTC	CASSPAMIYEQYF
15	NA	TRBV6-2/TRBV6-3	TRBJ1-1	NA	TGTGCCAGCAGTTATTTCGGGACGGCGAACACTGAAGCTTTCTTT	CASSYFGTANTEAFF
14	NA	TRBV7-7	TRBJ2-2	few	TGTGCTAGCAGCTTAAATACTGGGGCCGGGGAGCTGTTTTTT	CASSLNTGAGELFF
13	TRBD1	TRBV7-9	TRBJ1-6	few	TGTGCCAGCAGCTCGCACAGGGGTGTGCCCCTCCACTTT	CASSSHRGVPLHF
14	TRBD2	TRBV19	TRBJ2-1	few	TGTGCCAGTAGTATGAGCGGGGGCCTCAATGAGCAGTTCTTC	CASSMSGGLNEQFF
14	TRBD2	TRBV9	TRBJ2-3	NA	TGTGCCAGCAGCCCCAGCCGGGGGGCAGATACGCAGTATTTT	CASSPSRGADTQYF
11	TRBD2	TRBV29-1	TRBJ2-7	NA	TGCAGCGTTGCGGGCCGGGGGGGGCAGTACTTC	CSVAGRGGQYF
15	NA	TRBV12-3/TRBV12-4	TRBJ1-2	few	TGTGCCAGCAGTTTAGGTTATGGTTCCGGCTATGGCTACACCTTC	CASSLGYGSGYGYTF
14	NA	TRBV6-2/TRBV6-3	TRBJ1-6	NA	TGTGCCAGCAGTTACGATGGTCGAGATTCACCCCTCCACTTT	CASSYDGRDSPLHF
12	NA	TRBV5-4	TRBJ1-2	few	TGTGCCAGCAGCTTTCGGGTTAATGGCTACACCTTC	CASSFRVNGYTF
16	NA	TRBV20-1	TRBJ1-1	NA	TGCAGTGCTAGAGATCTGACAGGCCCCTTTAACACTGAAGCTTTCTTT	CSARDLTGPFNTEAFF
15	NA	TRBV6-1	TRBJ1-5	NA	TGTGCCAGCAGTGAAGCGGGGCACAACAATCAGCCCCAGCATTTT	CASSEAGHNNQPQHF
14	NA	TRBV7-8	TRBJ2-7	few	TGTGCCAGCAGCTACTCCGGGACGGGTATTGAGCAGTACTTC	CASSYSGTGIEQYF
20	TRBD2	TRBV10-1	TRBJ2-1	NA	TGCGCCAGCAGTGAGTCGGGAGGACTAGCGGGGGGCCGGGCTTACAATGAGCAGTTCTTC	CASSESGGLAGGRAYNEQFF
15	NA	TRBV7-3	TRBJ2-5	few	TGTGCCAGCACCAAATGGGGGGGGGCTGTAGAGACCCAGTACTTC	CASTKWGGAVETQYF
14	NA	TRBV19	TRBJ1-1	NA	TGTGCCAGTAGTATTAGAGGGGGAGGTGATGAAGCTTTCTTT	CASSIRGGGDEAFF